This T cell receptor (beta chain) appears in the sequencing data of a study of blood T cell repertoires in COVID-19. Across the study: Italy, Spain and the United States were the sources of the convalescent and acute COVID-19 samples.

The CDR3 covers 13 residues. Germline loops: CDR1 LGHDT, CDR2 YNNKEL (reference sequence). Trimming left V 6 bases short and J 8 bases short, with 16 bases between. The assay was immunoSEQ multiplex PCR, and TCRdb's table has in-frame clones only and misses some. Of approximately 40,000 clones listed, roughly 80% are singletons. The V call is TRBV3-1 (or the pseudogene TRBV3-2), the J call TRBJ1-2, with D perhaps TRBD1 (6 bases). Sequencing was carried out using peripheral blood. The source of this sequence is a human donor in a cohort sampled during active COVID-19. As DNA, the CDR3 is TGTGCCAGCAGTCGCCAGCCAGGGGACGGCTACACCTTC. It codes for CASSRQPGDGYTF.